This T cell receptor beta chain was sequenced for a study of control samples from healthy donors and cancer patients. Trimming at V came to 3 bases and at J to 4 bases, leaving 7 bases not matched to a gene. CDR1 KGHDR and CDR2 SFDVKD come from the germline V gene. The CDR3 spans 16 residues. TCRdb's copy holds only in-frame clones and misses some; the assay was immunoSEQ multiplex PCR. This table has 150,000 to 200,000 clones, just under 95% appearing once. The source material was blood. This TCR derives from a man in his late teens or twenties in good health. V and J are TRBV24-1 and TRBJ1-2, with 10 bases lining up with TRBD1. Here the CDR3 reads CATSDPRDRGGYGYTF. The CDR3 region has the DNA TGTGCCACCAGTGATCCTAGGGACAGGGGAGGCTATGGCTACACCTTC.